Described below is a single T cell receptor beta chain sequence and its context. Its antigen is as yet unknown. The TCR beta CDR3 regions underwent amplification using RNA transcripts as the source. In the first-round RT-PCR of the TCR CDR3, the HTBI primer set was used. TCRdb reprocessed the multiplex PCR reads via MiXCR and lists one record per CDR3 protein. The table lists about 400,000 distinct CDR3 sequences, 15% of them singletons, with approximately 30% in the top ten. The data are from a study of T cells in Graves' hyperthyroidism and ophthalmopathy. Findings of the study overall: Ophthalmopathy, as predicted by the model, came a median about seven months after the prediction.

Stable Graves' hyperthyroidism denoted no ophthalmopathy progression over 18 months. PBMCs were obtained from about 9 ml fresh peripheral blood. Germline V gene data show CDR1 as MNHNS and CDR2 as SASEGT. With 1 base removed from V and 4 bases from J, the gap between germline ends came to 13 bases. The CDR3 length is 15 residues. The receptor comes from a woman aged 25-40 years with Graves' hyperthyroidism. The genes are TRBV6-1 and TRBJ1-2; a possible D gene is TRBD1 (6 bases). Sequenced material: blood. The CDR3 sequence is CASSEGGGFGYGYTF. CDR3 coding DNA: TGTGCCAGCAGTGAAGGAGGGGGGTTCGGCTATGGCTACACCTTC.